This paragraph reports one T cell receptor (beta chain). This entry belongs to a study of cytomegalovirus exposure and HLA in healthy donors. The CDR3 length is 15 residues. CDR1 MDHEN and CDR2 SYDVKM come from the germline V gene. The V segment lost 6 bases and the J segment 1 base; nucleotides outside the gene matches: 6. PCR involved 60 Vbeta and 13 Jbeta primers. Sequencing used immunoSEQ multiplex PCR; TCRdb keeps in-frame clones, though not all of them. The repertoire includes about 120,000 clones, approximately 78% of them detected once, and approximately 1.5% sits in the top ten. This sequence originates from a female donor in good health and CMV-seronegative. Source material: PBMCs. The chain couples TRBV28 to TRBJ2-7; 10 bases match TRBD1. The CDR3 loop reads CASRTGGSSSYEQYF. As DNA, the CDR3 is TGTGCCAGCAGGACAGGGGGCTCCTCTTCCTACGAGCAGTACTTC. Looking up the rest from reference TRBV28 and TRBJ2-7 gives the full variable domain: DVKVTQSSRYLVKRTGEKVFLECVQDMDHENMFWYRQDPGLGLRLIYFSYDVKMKEKGDIPEGYSVSREKKERFSLILESASTNQTSMYLCASRTGGSSSYEQYFGPGTRLTVT.